These 20 T cell receptor beta chains were sequenced from one sample in a study of a mutant IDH1 vaccine in newly diagnosed glioma. Sequenced by immunoSEQ multiplex PCR; TCRdb stores in-frame clones only, minus some. Altogether around 57,000 clones are present, about 85% being singletons, with the ten largest covering about 4.2%. The time point was: week 35, safety follow-up. A 20-mer mutant IDH1 peptide at 300 ug was injected subcutaneously with topical imiquimod. These receptors' targets are unknown. This material consisted of PBMCs, taken from a glioma patient whose treatment included an IDH1 peptide vaccine. These receptors originate from a man aged 25 to 40 with glioma.

The J gene is TRBJ2-1, the V gene TRBV19; 9 nucleotides agree with TRBD2. The CDR3 has 15 residues. Per germline, CDR1 LNHDA and CDR2 SQIVND (reference sequence). After removal of 3 bases from V and 3 bases from J, the junction contained 3 bases not matched to a gene. The DNA of the CDR3 is TGTGCCAGTAGTATGAAAGCGGGGGGCTACAATGAGCAGTTCTTC. This translates into CASSMKAGGYNEQFF.

V is TRBV27 and J is TRBJ1-3, with D tentatively TRBD1 (6 bases). V shed 5 bases and J shed 5 bases, with 13 bases lying between them. Germline V gene sequence: CDR1 MNHEY, CDR2 SMNVEV (reference sequence). The CDR3 runs to 14 residues. CDR3 bases: TGTGCCAGCAGTCAGACAGGCAACCGAAACACCATATATTTT. Protein: CASSQTGNRNTIYF.

This chain connects TRBV5-1 to TRBJ2-1; no reliable D call. V dropped 4 bases and J dropped 9 bases, with 11 bases sitting between them. Germline assignment: CDR1 SGHRS and CDR2 YFSETQ. CDR3 length equals 12 residues. CDR3 sequence reads: CASSVATGEQFF. CDR3 coding DNA: TGCGCCAGCAGCGTTGCTACGGGTGAGCAGTTCTTC.

This clone was seen a handful of times. The V and J genes are TRBV10-1 and TRBJ1-5, with TRBD1 identical over 8 bases. The CDR3 spans 15 residues. Trimming cost V 3 bases and J 3 bases; bases outside gene matches: 4. Germline loops: CDR1 WNHNN, CDR2 SYGVQD (reference sequence). The CDR3 DNA sequence: TGCGCCAGCAGTGAATCAGGGGGCATCAATCAGCCCCAGCATTTT. Its protein product is CASSESGGINQPQHF.

The gene calls are TRBV19 and TRBJ1-3; D ambiguous. The CDR3 totals 15 residues. V lost 1 base, J lost 1 base, and 8 bases lay in between. Germline loops: CDR1 LNHDA, CDR2 SQIVND (reference sequence). CDR3 protein: CASSIGWGSGNTIYF. The CDR3 nucleotides are TGTGCCAGTAGTATAGGATGGGGATCTGGAAACACCATATATTTT.

This clone was detected once. The chain has TRBV5-1 and TRBJ1-1; D is uncertain. V was shortened by 0 bases and J by 1 base, with 10 bases between the two germline ends. CDR1 SGHRS and CDR2 YFSETQ come from the germline V gene. The CDR3 length is 15 residues. CDR3 coding DNA: TGCGCCAGCAGCTTGGACCCGTCGGGGAACACTGAAGCTTTCTTT. This translates into CASSLDPSGNTEAFF. The whole variable domain, filled in from reference TRBV5-1 and TRBJ1-1, reads KAGVTQTPRYLIKTRGQQVTLSCSPISGHRSVSWYQQTPGQGLQFLFEYFSETQRNKGNFPGRFSGRQFSNSRSEMNVSTLELGDSALYLCASSLDPSGNTEAFFGQGTRLTVV.

V usage is TRBV11-3 and J usage is TRBJ2-3; no definite D call. Trimming cost V 1 base and J 4 bases, with 12 bases left between them. The CDR3 has 15 amino acids. CDR1 and CDR2 (germline): SGHNT, YENEEA. The CDR3 sequence is CASSLAGIGSDTQYF. The CDR3 DNA follows: TGTGCCAGCAGCTTAGCAGGAATAGGGTCAGATACGCAGTATTTT.

This clone was recorded once. The chain joins TRBV5-4 to TRBJ2-2; no definite D call. Trimming removed 0 bases from V and 2 bases from J, with 8 bases in between. CDR1 and CDR2 (germline): SGHNT, YYREEE (reference sequence). The CDR3 runs to 15 residues. In nucleotides, the CDR3 is TGTGCCAGCAGCTTGGTATCCACAAACACCGGGGAGCTGTTTTTT. Residues: CASSLVSTNTGELFF.

This sequence joins TRBV7-8 and TRBJ1-6; no definite D call. The CDR3 has 17 amino acids. In germline, CDR1 is SGHVS, CDR2 FQNEAQ. Trimming pared 0 bases from V and 6 bases from J, leaving 15 bases between. CDR3 nucleotides: TGTGCCAGCAGCTTAGCAATCTGGGTAGAGGGTAATTCACCCCTCCACTTT. Amino acid sequence: CASSLAIWVEGNSPLHF.

The J gene is TRBJ2-1, the V gene TRBV7-9, with D tentatively TRBD1 (8 bases). The CDR3 spans 16 residues. Germline V gene data show CDR1 as SEHNR and CDR2 as FQNEAQ (reference sequence). The ends were cut back, 0 bases at V and 6 bases at J, with 15 bases in the middle. CDR3: CASSLAGGTGTNEQFF. The CDR3 nucleotides are TGTGCCAGCAGCTTAGCGGGGGGGACAGGTACCAATGAGCAGTTCTTC.

The chain employs TRBV5-1 and TRBJ1-1; 9 nucleotides align to TRBD1. J lost 4 bases, V lost 4 bases, and 11 bases had no gene match. The CDR3 contains 16 residues. Looked up from germline, CDR1 is SGHRS and CDR2 is YFSETQ. In nucleotides, the CDR3 is TGCGCCAGCAGCGCCGGGACAGGGAATTCGCGCACTGAAGCTTTCTTT. It codes for CASSAGTGNSRTEAFF.

This clone was found a few times. The V and J genes are TRBV5-1 and TRBJ1-1; 9 nucleotides line up with TRBD1. Germline CDR1 SGHRS, CDR2 YFSETQ. The V and J ends lost 4 bases and 0 bases, in that order; junction bases with no gene match: 4. The CDR3 spans 15 residues. CDR3 sequence reads: CASSRDRAMNTEAFF. The CDR3 DNA follows: TGCGCCAGCAGCCGGGACAGGGCGATGAACACTGAAGCTTTCTTT.

The genes are TRBV7-2 and TRBJ1-1; tentatively, D is TRBD1 (6 bases). The CDR3 consists of 14 residues. Germline loops: CDR1 SGHTA, CDR2 FQGNSA. V lost 5 bases and J 5 bases, leaving 15 bases between the germline ends. In DNA form, the CDR3 reads TGTGCCAGCAGCATAGGGACATTTGCGACTGAAGCTTTCTTT. It is translated as CASSIGTFATEAFF.

The V call is TRBV7-6, the J call TRBJ2-1, with 8 bases lining up with TRBD2. Per the germline V gene, CDR1 is SGHVS and CDR2 is FNYEAQ. V was pared by 4 bases and J by 0 bases, with 14 bases of the junction left unmatched. This CDR3 is 19 amino acids long. CDR3 residues: CASSYPRKVAGFSYNEQFF. The CDR3 DNA sequence: TGTGCCAGCAGCTATCCGAGGAAGGTAGCGGGGTTCTCCTACAATGAGCAGTTCTTC. Full variable domain (remainder filled in from reference TRBV7-6 and TRBJ2-1): GAGVSQSPRYKVTKRGQDVALRCDPISGHVSLYWYRQALGQGPEFLTYFNYEAQQDKSGLPNDRFSAERPEGSISTLTIQRTEQRDSAMYRCASSYPRKVAGFSYNEQFFGPGTRLTVL.

The chain carries TRBV5-6 and TRBJ1-4; D is perhaps TRBD1 (5 bases). The CDR3 length is 15 residues. CDR1 and CDR2 from the germline V gene are SGHDT and YYEEEE. Trimming removed 3 bases at V and 10 bases at J, with 19 bases between. The CDR3 region has the DNA TGTGCCAGCAGCTACACCGGGACTCCCACCCCAAAACTGTTTTTT. This translates into CASSYTGTPTPKLFF. Looking up the rest from reference TRBV5-6 and TRBJ1-4 gives the full variable domain: DAGVTQSPTHLIKTRGQQVTLRCSPKSGHDTVSWYQQALGQGPQFIFQYYEEEERQRGNFPDRFSGHQFPNYSSELNVNALLLGDSALYLCASSYTGTPTPKLFFGSGTQLSVL.

CDR3 bases: TGTGCCGTCGGAGAGGCTAGCGGGGTGTACGAGCAGTACTTC. This translates into CAVGEASGVYEQYF. The chain combines TRBV28 with TRBJ2-7, with TRBD2 matching over 9 bases. The CDR3 is 14 residues long. CDR1 MDHEN and CDR2 SYDVKM come from the germline V gene. Unmatched junction bases numbered 12, after V lost 11 bases and J lost 4 bases.

The sample holds one count of this clone. The CDR3 nucleotides read TGTGCCACCAGCAGAGACACAGATAATCAGCCCCAGCATTTT. This translates into CATSRDTDNQPQHF. The chain couples TRBV15 to TRBJ1-5; no clear D gene. CDR1 is LNHNV and CDR2 is YYDKDF in the germline V gene (reference sequence). This CDR3 contains 14 residues. The V and J ends lost 0 bases and 4 bases respectively, with 7 bases between them. The variable domain in full, completed from reference TRBV15 and TRBJ1-5, reads DAMVIQNPRYQVTQFGKPVTLSCSQTLNHNVMYWYQQKSSQAPKLLFHYYDKDFNNEADTPDNFQSRRPNTSFCFLDIRSPGLGDTAMYLCATSRDTDNQPQHFGDGTRLSIL.

The CDR3 region has the DNA TGTGCCAGCAGTTCGGGGGAGGACACCGGGGAGCTGTTTTTT. It translates to CASSSGEDTGELFF. This chain joins TRBV2 and TRBJ2-2; D possibly corresponds to TRBD2 (6 bases). With 5 bases removed from V and 3 bases from J, the gap between germline ends came to 10 bases. There are 14 residues in the CDR3. Germline CDR1 and CDR2: SNHLY and FYNNEI.

The rearrangement joins TRBV13 to TRBJ1-5; no definite D call. Germline V gene sequence: CDR1 PRHDT, CDR2 FYEKMQ (reference sequence). Deletions cut 5 bases from V and 4 bases from J, with 6 bases between. This CDR3 contains 12 residues. DNA for the CDR3: TGTGCCAGCAGCGCGTGGAATCAGCCCCAGCATTTT. Its protein is CASSAWNQPQHF.

The chain combines TRBV18 with TRBJ1-2; D uncertain. CDR3 size: 12 residues. V was cut by 6 bases and J by 9 bases, with 14 bases left in between. The germline V gene has CDR1 KGHSH and CDR2 LQKENI. CDR3 sequence (DNA): TGTGCCAGCTCCCCGCGGTATGTTAGCTACACCTTC. Encoded protein: CASSPRYVSYTF.